Detailed here is one T cell receptor (beta chain). The identical CDR3 is also encoded by other nucleotide sequences in the sample. This sample stems from a study of shared clonotypes between healthy human individuals. Terminally differentiated effector memory CD45RA+ cells were excluded by CCR7 positive selection of CD45RO-negative cells. Germline CDR1 SEHNR, CDR2 FQNEAQ (reference sequence). This CDR3 has 14 amino acids. J lost 2 bases, V lost 4 bases, and 5 bases had no gene match. This table comes from immunoSEQ multiplex PCR, and its TCRdb copy is limited to in-frame clones, with some not included. The data contain about 2 million clones, approximately 94% of them singletons.

The chain carries TRBV7-9 and TRBJ2-7; 7 bases map to TRBD1. This clonotype was obtained from a man between 18 and 35 years old in good health. The sequenced material came from naive CD8+ T cells sorted from blood. The CDR3 loop is CASSSPGQTYEQYF. CDR3 bases: TGTGCCAGCAGCTCACCGGGACAGACCTACGAGCAGTACTTC.